Below, one T cell receptor (beta chain) is given with its context. CDR3 length equals 15 residues. The V end lost 6 bases, the J end lost 0 bases, and 11 bases lay between the germline ends. CDR1 is MNHEY, CDR2 SVGAGI, per germline. This sample stems from a study of blood T cell repertoires in COVID-19. Here immunoSEQ multiplex PCR was the method, and the copy in TCRdb shows in-frame clones only, minus some. Among some 100,000 clones listed, around 90% were seen once. This clonotype was obtained from a woman between 70 and 85 years old with acute or convalescent COVID-19. The source material was peripheral blood. The rearrangement joins TRBV6-5 to TRBJ1-4; D is ambiguous. The CDR3 region is CASSISRATNEKLFF. The CDR3 DNA reads as TGTGCCAGCAGCATCAGTCGGGCAACTAATGAAAAACTGTTTTTT.